This TCR beta chain was sequenced for a study of cytomegalovirus exposure and HLA in healthy donors (dated by TCRdb to between 2016 and 2019). Regarding the complete study: According to an earlier analysis of a few hundred of the donors, some 170 million T cells yielded 95 million to 140 million unique TCR beta sequences and 276 Gb of sequence data. To decide whether each TCR beta V gene segment behaved as functional or pseudogenic, an earlier analysis of fewer than 750 of the donors relied on high-throughput TCR beta sequencing. On average, roughly 250,000 unique TCR beta nucleotide sequences were sequenced per donor among 398 genotyped donors of the cohort, with roughly 19% of those sequences being non-productive. Roughly 300 gigabases of sequencing data and 70 million to 85 million unique TCR sequences were included in an early release covering around 600 HLA-typed donors. Of the 398 genotyped donors, roughly 76% were placed in the genetic ancestry cluster associated with self-reported Caucasian donors. The study was designed to test whether signatures of past pathogen exposure could be identified by cataloging public T cell receptors. HLA typing included class I and class II loci at four-digit resolution. The later analysis used no new phenotypic data to find candidate immune exposures, relying instead on TCR beta sequences and their occurrence across donors. Along with the roughly 700-subject first cohort, a separate validation cohort of over 90 different subjects was used. Typing coverage differed by locus: A, B, C, DRB1 and DQB1 were typed in roughly 620-630 donors, DQA1 in around 500, DPA1 in 600 to 610, and DPB1 in around 490. A later analysis re-analyzed previously published TCR beta repertoires from 666 donors and added high-resolution HLA genotyping to study TCR occurrence patterns. The T cell repertoires of several hundred subjects were profiled by immunosequencing and related to cytomegalovirus serostatus. The study combined high-throughput TCR immunosequencing, statistical association of individual TCRs with disease status, and machine learning to predict cytomegalovirus infection status. All discovery cohort repertoires had been generated using a single sequencing platform. A later genetic analysis used genome-wide SNP genotypes for about 65% of the roughly 670 donors, treating that subset as a discovery cohort. Donor age, sex, ethnicity and CMV serostatus were compiled together with the repertoire data. Roughly 5 DR-DQ haplotypes were handled as single units for association and clustering because linkage in the cohort was strong.

CDR1 and CDR2, looked up from the germline V gene (reference sequence), are LNHDA and SQIVND. The V and J ends are trimmed by 5 bases and 1 base, leaving 8 bases between them. The CDR3 sequence holds 13 residues, the cysteine and phenylalanine included. Only CDR3 DNA remains: 39 bases, in frame from the first base. Paper-wide results and their limitations: In vitro tests confirmed that a few of the cytomegalovirus-associated TCR beta chains recognize cytomegalovirus antigens. Roughly uniform sequencing depth across donors was assumed in presence/absence analyses, although this assumption may not hold. A cluster of highly shared sequence variants was judged likely to be a technical artifact of the sequencing pipeline. A later analysis associated about 17,000 TCR beta sequences with specific HLA alleles at a false discovery rate of 0.05. Linkage disequilibrium might explain the correlated functional status among segregating V segments, but an unknown experimental factor could not be excluded. According to a later analysis, most CMV-associated TCR beta chains appeared to be HLA-restricted, and the HLA associations seemed to be driven largely by CMV exposure. Some IMGT-functional V segments, including TRBV6-2 and TRBV6-3, could not be distinguished by the 87-base-pair reads and were therefore excluded. The only immune exposure information available for the cohort was CMV serostatus. Across donors, most TCR sequences were observed very rarely, whereas some public TCRs were present in many individuals. A later genetic analysis associated a missense DCLRE1C variant with V-gene and J-gene trimming of TCR beta chains, and an independent cohort replicated the association. A further reported finding was that TCR beta sequences accurately predicted the HLA-A and HLA-B alleles for most subjects in the first cohort. In both the original and validation cohorts, the classifier was reported to diagnose cytomegalovirus status with high specificity and sensitivity. When HLA alleles, especially DR and DQ, strongly co-occurred, attributing TCR associations to individual alleles was difficult. The cohort was sequenced for TCR beta chains only, and without alpha or paired-chain data the features that could be detected were limited. The study gave a list of 150 to 200 TCR beta chains associated with cytomegalovirus. Because counts were too low, under 20 rarely observed V segments, including chromosome 9 orphons, were left out of the earlier analysis of 500 to 650 of the donors. A later analysis found that HLA-associated TCR beta chains were more clonally expanded and had lower generation probabilities than equally common non-associated chains. Because HLA typing was missing for some donors at each locus, association tests included only the typed subset. In an earlier analysis of around 500 of the donors, most TCR beta V segments appeared in productive rearrangements about 87% or about 30% of the time, broadly matching IMGT annotations. According to a later analysis, parvovirus B19, influenza, CMV and Epstein-Barr virus appeared linked to several top co-occurrence clusters. According to a later analysis, TCR association rates differed among HLA loci, with DRB1 alleles showing the most associated TCRs and HLA-C alleles showing the fewest. According to the authors, the approach could potentially be generalized to other disease states and immunological phenotypes. A later genetic analysis reported fewer N-insertions in productive TCRs among donors in an Asian-associated ancestry cluster than the roughly 640-donor mean.

In total, roughly 670 healthy bone marrow donors made up the cohort. At the time of sampling, all cohort members were nominally healthy, though unrecorded immune exposures were likely present. The donor was CMV seropositive and belonged to the group of some 290 seropositive cohort members. Every donor gave a peripheral blood sample, and the peripheral blood mononuclear cells from that sample were used for TCR beta sequencing. Genomic DNA was extracted from the blood cell samples with the Qiagen DNeasy Blood Extraction Kit. Libraries were built with the immunoSEQ multiplex PCR assay. For the multiplex PCR, a mixture combining 60 forward primers for TCR Vbeta segments and 13 reverse primers for TCR Jbeta segments was used. Amplification of the CDR3 region of rearranged TCR beta genes was performed with a multiplex PCR assay on genomic DNA. On the Illumina HiSeq System, the amplified TCR beta libraries were sequenced as 87-base-pair reads. Under the source paper's analysis protocol: A later analysis tallied 75 million to 95 million unique TCR beta chains across the 550 to 850 repertoires, and approximately 11 million of those chains were shared by two or more donors. Raw reads were error-corrected and collapsed into unique sequences by a nearest-neighbor algorithm in which closely related sequences were merged to remove PCR and sequencing errors. CDR3 sequences were aligned to IMGT reference sequences to assign V, D and J gene segments. For a sequence to be retained, a match of at least six nucleotides to both a V gene segment and a J gene segment was required. Rearrangements were classified as productive when the CDR3 lacked stop codons and remained in frame with V and J, and all other rearrangements were classified as non-productive. CDR3 was defined by IMGT convention, running from the second conserved V-encoded cysteine to the conserved J-encoded phenylalanine. In an earlier analysis of more than 550 of the donors, sequences lacking an unambiguous match to a single V gene segment were excluded. In an earlier analysis of approximately 500 of the donors, a V segment was called functional when productive rearrangements were above 56.7%, and segregating when the standard deviation between donors exceeded 5%. To diagnose cytomegalovirus status from the catalog of TCR beta chain sequences, a statistical classification framework was built. In a later analysis, V and J genes were assigned by comparing TCR nucleotide sequences against IMGT/GENE-DB human TR gene sequences. In a later analysis, CDR3 sequences and most-parsimonious VDJ recombination scenarios were assigned using the TCRdist pipeline. In a later analysis, each TCR beta chain was defined by its CDR3 amino acid sequence together with its V-gene family, and reads lacking a unique V-gene family were excluded. To address suspected cross-contamination and a sequencing artifact, a later analysis removed several hundred highly shared, low-generation-probability nucleotide sequences. A later analysis calculated a clonal expansion index for each public chain from normalized within-repertoire ranks of inferred template counts. A later analysis computed generation probabilities with a VDJ recombination model fitted to out-of-frame rearrangements, and checked the results against IGoR. In a later analysis, hypergeometric tests were used to score TCR-TCR, TCR-HLA and TCR-CMV co-occurrence, with a repertoire-size bias correction applied to TCR pairs. To estimate false discovery rates, a later analysis permuted the HLA or CMV assignments 20 times. In a later analysis, co-occurring TCRs were grouped using DBSCAN, with TCRdist sequence similarity added in when clustering inside HLA-allele-positive subsets. Co-occurrence clustering excluded repertoires with fewer than 30,000 or more than 120,000 public chains, plus five with anomalous nucleotide sharing. This immuneACCESS table, as held by TCRdb, lists in-frame sequences with V and J called but not all clones. Of the missing ones, under half trace to an unresolved V gene in checked studies; the others have no known cause. V, J and clone size are those of that table, while D and trimming were read from the DNA. Recorded for this sample are 100,000 to 150,000 clones; about 85% of them occurred a single time. The top ten clonotypes cover around 4% of the sample.

Turning to this clone: The specificity of this receptor is unknown. The sample holds no much larger clone one base away, and base qualities are not on file.

The clonotype comes from a man between 18 and 29 years old in good health and CMV-seropositive. Sequences were obtained from PBMCs. This sequence uses TRBV19 and TRBJ1-1; a confident D gene designation cannot be given. The DNA reads TGTGCCAGTAGTCTTAGTACGAACACTGAAGCTTTCTTT. It specifies CASSLSTNTEAFF.